Shown below are 2 T cell receptor beta chains from a single sample sequenced in a study of graft-versus-host responses after intestinal transplantation. TCRdb keeps only in-frame clones here, not all; method: immunoSEQ multiplex PCR. The sample carries about 130,000 clones, about nine tenths recorded once. Their cognate antigens are unknown. Sequenced here: unstimulated CD4+ T cells sorted from spleen or lymph node cells, sampled before intestinal transplant. The receptor source for this set is a human donor who received an intestinal transplant.

J is TRBJ1-1 and V is TRBV28; D not certain. V dropped 3 bases and J dropped 1 base, with 9 bases sitting between them. CDR3 length: 14 amino acids. In germline, CDR1 is MDHEN, CDR2 SYDVKM. The CDR3 loop is CASSFLYGNTEAFF. CDR3 nucleotide sequence: TGTGCCAGCAGTTTCCTCTATGGGAACACTGAAGCTTTCTTT. The full variable domain, in which reference TRBV28 and TRBJ1-1 provide the parts outside the CDR3, is DVKVTQSSRYLVKRTGEKVFLECVQDMDHENMFWYRQDPGLGLRLIYFSYDVKMKEKGDIPEGYSVSREKKERFSLILESASTNQTSMYLCASSFLYGNTEAFFGQGTRLTVV.

In its sample, this clone was seen a few times. The chain is built from TRBV6-5 and TRBJ2-5; 7 nucleotides agree with TRBD2. Unmatched junction bases numbered 7, after V lost 1 base and J lost 8 bases. The CDR3 runs to 14 residues. Germline CDR1 is MNHEY and CDR2 is SVGAGI. CDR3 DNA sequence: TGTGCCAGCAGTTACTTAGCGGGCGCCTTCACCCAGTACTTC. As protein: CASSYLAGAFTQYF.